This T cell receptor (beta chain) is drawn from a study of patients and donors after allogeneic stem cell transplantation. TCRdb called the RT-PCR reads again in MiXCR, with one record for every CDR3 protein. This table holds about 960,000 distinct CDR3 sequences, more than 15% found once. Comments on this clonotype: It may be a read error: a sequence one base away is much more abundant.

The germline V gene encodes CDR1 SGHAT and CDR2 FQNNGV. This CDR3 contains 13 residues. The ends were cut back, 6 bases at V and 0 bases at J, with 6 bases in the middle. Sequences were obtained from blood, either unsorted or a sorted T cell fraction (not recorded which). This chain joins TRBV11-2 and TRBJ2-4, with unresolved D. This sequence was found in a human donor who was either an allogeneic HSCT recipient or a stem cell or donor lymphocyte infusion donor (not recorded which). It is not recorded whose cells these are; they may come from a transplant donor. The CDR3 nucleotides read TGTGCCAGCAGAGAACTAGCCAAAAACATTCAGTACTTC. This translates into CASRELAKNIQYF.